Below, one T cell receptor beta chain is given with its context. Antigen unknown. A 120-subject validation cohort, separate from the approximately 670-subject first cohort, supplied the donors. The record originates from a study of cytomegalovirus exposure and HLA in healthy donors. Study-wide points: High sensitivity and specificity were reportedly achieved when the classifier diagnosed cytomegalovirus status.

V gave up 7 bases and J gave up 0 bases, with 14 bases separating them. Germline CDR1 and CDR2: MNHEY and SMNVEV (reference sequence). The CDR3 is made up of 15 amino acids. Clones were sequenced by immunoSEQ multiplex PCR, and TCRdb holds only the in-frame ones, with some missing. The sample records approximately 200,000 clones, 84% being singletons. The material sequenced was PBMCs. This receptor was obtained from a man between 18 and 35 years old in good health and CMV-seropositive. The J gene is TRBJ2-3, the V gene TRBV27, with a possible D match to TRBD1 (5 bases). The CDR3 is CASICPDTSTDTQYF. As DNA, the CDR3 is TGTGCCAGCATCTGCCCGGACACTAGCACAGATACGCAGTATTTT.